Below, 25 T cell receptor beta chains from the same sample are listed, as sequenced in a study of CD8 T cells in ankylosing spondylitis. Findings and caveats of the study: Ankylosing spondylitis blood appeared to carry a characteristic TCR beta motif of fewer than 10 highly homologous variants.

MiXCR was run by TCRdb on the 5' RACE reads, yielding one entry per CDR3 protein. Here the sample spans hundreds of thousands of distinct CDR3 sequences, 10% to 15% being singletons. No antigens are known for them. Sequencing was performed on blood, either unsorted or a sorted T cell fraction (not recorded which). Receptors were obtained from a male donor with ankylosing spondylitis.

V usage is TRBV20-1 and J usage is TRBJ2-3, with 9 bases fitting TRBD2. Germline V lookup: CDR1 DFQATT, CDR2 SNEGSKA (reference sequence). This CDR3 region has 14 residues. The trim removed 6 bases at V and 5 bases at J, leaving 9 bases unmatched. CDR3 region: CSAGRAGGVDTQYF. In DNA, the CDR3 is TGCAGTGCCGGAAGAGCGGGAGGAGTAGATACGCAGTATTTT.

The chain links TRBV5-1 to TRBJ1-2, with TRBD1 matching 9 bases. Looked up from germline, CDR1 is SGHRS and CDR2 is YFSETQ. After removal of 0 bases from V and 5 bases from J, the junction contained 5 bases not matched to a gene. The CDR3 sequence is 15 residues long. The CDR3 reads CASSLVGTGFYGYTF. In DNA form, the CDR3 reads TGCGCCAGCAGCTTGGTCGGGACAGGGTTTTATGGCTACACCTTC.

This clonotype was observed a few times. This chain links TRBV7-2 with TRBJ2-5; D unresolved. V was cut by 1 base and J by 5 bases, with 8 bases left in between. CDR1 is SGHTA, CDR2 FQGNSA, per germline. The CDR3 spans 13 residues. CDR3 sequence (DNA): TGTGCCAGCAGCTTAGGCTACTGGGAGACCCAGTACTTC. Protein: CASSLGYWETQYF.

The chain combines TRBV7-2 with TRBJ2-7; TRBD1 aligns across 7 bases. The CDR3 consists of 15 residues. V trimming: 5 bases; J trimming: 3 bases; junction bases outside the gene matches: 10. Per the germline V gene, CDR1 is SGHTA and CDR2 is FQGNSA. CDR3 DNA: TGTGCCAGCAGCCCCAGACAGGGTCTGGGCTACGAGCAGTACTTC. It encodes CASSPRQGLGYEQYF.

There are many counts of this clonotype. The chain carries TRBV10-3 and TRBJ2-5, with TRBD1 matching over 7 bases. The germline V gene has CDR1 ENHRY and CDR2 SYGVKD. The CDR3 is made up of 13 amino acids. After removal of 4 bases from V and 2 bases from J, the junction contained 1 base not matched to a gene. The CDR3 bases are TGTGCCATCAGTGGGGGACAGCAAGAGACCCAGTACTTC. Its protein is CAISGGQQETQYF.

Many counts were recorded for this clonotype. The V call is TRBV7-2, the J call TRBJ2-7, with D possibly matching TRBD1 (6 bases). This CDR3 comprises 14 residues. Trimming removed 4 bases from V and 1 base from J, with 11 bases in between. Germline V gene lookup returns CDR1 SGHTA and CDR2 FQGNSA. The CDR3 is CASSSRGGSYEQYF. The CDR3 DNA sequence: TGTGCCAGCAGCTCCAGGGGCGGATCCTACGAGCAGTACTTC.

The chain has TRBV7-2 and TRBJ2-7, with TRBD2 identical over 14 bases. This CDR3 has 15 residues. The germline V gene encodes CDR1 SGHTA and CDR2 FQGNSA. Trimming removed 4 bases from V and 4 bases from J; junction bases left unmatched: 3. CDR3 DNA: TGTGCCAGCAGCTGGGGACTAGCGGGAGTTTACGAGCAGTACTTC. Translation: CASSWGLAGVYEQYF.

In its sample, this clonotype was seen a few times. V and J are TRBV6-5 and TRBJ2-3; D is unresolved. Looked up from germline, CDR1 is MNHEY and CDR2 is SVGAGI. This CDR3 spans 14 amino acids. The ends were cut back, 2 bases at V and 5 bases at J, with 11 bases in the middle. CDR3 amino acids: CASSYTRAQDTQYF. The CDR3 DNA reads TGTGCCAGCAGTTACACCCGGGCGCAAGATACGCAGTATTTT.

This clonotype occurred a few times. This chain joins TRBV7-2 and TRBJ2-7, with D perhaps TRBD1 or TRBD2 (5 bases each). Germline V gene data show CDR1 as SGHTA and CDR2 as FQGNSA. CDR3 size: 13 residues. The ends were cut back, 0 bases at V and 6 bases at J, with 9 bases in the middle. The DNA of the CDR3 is TGTGCCAGCAGCTTAGCGGGACGACGCGAGCAGTACTTC. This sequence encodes CASSLAGRREQYF. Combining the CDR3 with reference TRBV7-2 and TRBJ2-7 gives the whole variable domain GAGVSQSPSNKVTEKGKDVELRCDPISGHTALYWYRQSLGQGLEFLIYFQGNSAPDKSGLPSDRFSAERTGGSVSTLTIQRTQQEDSAVYLCASSLAGRREQYFGPGTRLTVT.

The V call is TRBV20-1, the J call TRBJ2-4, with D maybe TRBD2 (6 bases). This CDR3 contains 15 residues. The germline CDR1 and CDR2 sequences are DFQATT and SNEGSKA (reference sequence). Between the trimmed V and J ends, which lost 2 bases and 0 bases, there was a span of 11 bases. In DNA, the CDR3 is TGCAGTGCTAGAATTCTGGGACTAGCCAAAAACATTCAGTACTTC. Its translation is CSARILGLAKNIQYF.

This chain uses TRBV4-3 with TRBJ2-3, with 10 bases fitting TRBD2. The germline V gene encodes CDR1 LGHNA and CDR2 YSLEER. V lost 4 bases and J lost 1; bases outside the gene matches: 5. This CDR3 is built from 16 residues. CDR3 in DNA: TGCGCCAGCAGCCTCTTACTAGCGGGGCGCACAGATACGCAGTATTTT. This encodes CASSLLLAGRTDTQYF.

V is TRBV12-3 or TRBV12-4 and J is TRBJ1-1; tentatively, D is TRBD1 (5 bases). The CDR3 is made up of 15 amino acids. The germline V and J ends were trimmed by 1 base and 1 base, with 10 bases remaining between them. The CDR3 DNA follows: TGTGCCAGCAGTTTAGTGAGACAGAAGAACACTGAAGCTTTCTTT. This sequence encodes CASSLVRQKNTEAFF.

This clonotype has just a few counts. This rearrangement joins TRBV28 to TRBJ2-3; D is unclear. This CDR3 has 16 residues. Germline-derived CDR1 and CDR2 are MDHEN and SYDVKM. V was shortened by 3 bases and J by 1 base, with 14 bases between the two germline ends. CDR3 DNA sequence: TGTGCCAGCAGTTTGTTTAGGGCTCCTCGCACAGATACGCAGTATTTT. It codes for CASSLFRAPRTDTQYF.

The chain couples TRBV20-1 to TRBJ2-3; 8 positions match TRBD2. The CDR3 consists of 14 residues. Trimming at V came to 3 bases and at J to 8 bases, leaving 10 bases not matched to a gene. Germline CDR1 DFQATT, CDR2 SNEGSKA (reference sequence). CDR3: CSASRGGASGTQYF. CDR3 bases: TGCAGTGCTAGCCGGGGGGGGGCGTCAGGTACGCAGTATTTT.

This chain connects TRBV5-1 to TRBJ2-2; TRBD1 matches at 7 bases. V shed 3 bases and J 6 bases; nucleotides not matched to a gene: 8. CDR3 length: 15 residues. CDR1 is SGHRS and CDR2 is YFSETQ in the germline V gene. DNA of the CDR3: TGCGCCAGCAGCTGGGACAGTGGGCGCGCCGGGGAGCTGTTTTTT. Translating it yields CASSWDSGRAGELFF.

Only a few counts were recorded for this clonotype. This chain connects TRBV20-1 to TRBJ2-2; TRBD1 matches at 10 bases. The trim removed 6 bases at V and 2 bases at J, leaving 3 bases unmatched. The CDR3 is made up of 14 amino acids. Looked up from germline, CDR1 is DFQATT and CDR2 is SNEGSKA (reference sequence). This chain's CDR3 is CSAMTGGNTGELFF. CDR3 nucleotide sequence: TGCAGTGCCATGACAGGGGGCAACACCGGGGAGCTGTTTTTT.

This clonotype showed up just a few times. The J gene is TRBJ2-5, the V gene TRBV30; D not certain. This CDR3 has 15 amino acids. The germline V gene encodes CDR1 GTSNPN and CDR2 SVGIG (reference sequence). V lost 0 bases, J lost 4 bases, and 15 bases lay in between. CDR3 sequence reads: CAWSVRWATLETQYF. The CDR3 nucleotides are TGTGCCTGGAGTGTACGGTGGGCCACGTTAGAGACCCAGTACTTC.

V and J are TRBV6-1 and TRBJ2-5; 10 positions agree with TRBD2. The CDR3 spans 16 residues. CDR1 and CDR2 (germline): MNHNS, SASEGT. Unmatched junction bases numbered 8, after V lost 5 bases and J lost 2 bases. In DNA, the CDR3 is TGTGCCAGCAGTCCAACTAGCGGGGCGACACAAGAGACCCAGTACTTC. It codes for CASSPTSGATQETQYF.

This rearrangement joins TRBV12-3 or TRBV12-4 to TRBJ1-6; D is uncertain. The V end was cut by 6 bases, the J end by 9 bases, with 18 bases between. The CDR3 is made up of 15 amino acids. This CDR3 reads CASSPLEGIGSPLHF. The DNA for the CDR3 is TGTGCCAGCAGCCCCCTAGAGGGAATTGGTTCACCCCTCCACTTT.

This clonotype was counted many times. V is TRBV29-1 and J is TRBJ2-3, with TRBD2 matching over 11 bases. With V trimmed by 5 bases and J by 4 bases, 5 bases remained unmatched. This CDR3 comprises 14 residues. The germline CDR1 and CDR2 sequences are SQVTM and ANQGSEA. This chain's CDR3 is CSVQTSGIADTQYF. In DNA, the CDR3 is TGCAGCGTTCAGACTAGCGGGATCGCAGATACGCAGTATTTT.

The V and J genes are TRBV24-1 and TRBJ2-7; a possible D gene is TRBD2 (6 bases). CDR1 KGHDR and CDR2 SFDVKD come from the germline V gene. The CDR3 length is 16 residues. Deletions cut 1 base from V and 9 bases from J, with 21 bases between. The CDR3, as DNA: TGTGCCACCAGTGATTTTCTCCTTCAGCGGGTGAGGTGGCAGTACTTC. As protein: CATSDFLLQRVRWQYF.

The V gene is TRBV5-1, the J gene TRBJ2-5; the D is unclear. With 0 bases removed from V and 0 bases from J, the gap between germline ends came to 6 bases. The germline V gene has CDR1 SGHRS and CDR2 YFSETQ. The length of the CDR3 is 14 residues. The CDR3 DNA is TGCGCCAGCAGCTTGGATTCAGACCAAGAGACCCAGTACTTC. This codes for CASSLDSDQETQYF.

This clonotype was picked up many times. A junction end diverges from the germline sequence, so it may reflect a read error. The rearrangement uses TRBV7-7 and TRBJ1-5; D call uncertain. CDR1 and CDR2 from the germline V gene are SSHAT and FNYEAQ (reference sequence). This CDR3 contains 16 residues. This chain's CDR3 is CASSLEGNLSNQPQHF. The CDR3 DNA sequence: TGTGCTAGCAGCTTAGAAGGGAACCTTAGCAATCAGCCCCAGCATTTT.

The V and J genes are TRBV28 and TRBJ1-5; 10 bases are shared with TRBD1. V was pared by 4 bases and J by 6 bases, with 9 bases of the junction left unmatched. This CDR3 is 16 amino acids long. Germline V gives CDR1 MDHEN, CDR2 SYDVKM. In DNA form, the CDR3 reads TGTGCCAGCAGTTCTCGACAGGGGGCGAGAGGTCAGCCCCAGCATTTT. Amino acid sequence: CASSSRQGARGQPQHF.

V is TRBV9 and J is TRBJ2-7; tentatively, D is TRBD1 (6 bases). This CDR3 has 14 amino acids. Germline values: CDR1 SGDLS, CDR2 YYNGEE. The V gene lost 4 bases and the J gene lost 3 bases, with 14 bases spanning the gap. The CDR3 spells CASSPGQMFYEQYF. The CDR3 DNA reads TGTGCCAGCAGCCCTGGACAGATGTTCTACGAGCAGTACTTC.